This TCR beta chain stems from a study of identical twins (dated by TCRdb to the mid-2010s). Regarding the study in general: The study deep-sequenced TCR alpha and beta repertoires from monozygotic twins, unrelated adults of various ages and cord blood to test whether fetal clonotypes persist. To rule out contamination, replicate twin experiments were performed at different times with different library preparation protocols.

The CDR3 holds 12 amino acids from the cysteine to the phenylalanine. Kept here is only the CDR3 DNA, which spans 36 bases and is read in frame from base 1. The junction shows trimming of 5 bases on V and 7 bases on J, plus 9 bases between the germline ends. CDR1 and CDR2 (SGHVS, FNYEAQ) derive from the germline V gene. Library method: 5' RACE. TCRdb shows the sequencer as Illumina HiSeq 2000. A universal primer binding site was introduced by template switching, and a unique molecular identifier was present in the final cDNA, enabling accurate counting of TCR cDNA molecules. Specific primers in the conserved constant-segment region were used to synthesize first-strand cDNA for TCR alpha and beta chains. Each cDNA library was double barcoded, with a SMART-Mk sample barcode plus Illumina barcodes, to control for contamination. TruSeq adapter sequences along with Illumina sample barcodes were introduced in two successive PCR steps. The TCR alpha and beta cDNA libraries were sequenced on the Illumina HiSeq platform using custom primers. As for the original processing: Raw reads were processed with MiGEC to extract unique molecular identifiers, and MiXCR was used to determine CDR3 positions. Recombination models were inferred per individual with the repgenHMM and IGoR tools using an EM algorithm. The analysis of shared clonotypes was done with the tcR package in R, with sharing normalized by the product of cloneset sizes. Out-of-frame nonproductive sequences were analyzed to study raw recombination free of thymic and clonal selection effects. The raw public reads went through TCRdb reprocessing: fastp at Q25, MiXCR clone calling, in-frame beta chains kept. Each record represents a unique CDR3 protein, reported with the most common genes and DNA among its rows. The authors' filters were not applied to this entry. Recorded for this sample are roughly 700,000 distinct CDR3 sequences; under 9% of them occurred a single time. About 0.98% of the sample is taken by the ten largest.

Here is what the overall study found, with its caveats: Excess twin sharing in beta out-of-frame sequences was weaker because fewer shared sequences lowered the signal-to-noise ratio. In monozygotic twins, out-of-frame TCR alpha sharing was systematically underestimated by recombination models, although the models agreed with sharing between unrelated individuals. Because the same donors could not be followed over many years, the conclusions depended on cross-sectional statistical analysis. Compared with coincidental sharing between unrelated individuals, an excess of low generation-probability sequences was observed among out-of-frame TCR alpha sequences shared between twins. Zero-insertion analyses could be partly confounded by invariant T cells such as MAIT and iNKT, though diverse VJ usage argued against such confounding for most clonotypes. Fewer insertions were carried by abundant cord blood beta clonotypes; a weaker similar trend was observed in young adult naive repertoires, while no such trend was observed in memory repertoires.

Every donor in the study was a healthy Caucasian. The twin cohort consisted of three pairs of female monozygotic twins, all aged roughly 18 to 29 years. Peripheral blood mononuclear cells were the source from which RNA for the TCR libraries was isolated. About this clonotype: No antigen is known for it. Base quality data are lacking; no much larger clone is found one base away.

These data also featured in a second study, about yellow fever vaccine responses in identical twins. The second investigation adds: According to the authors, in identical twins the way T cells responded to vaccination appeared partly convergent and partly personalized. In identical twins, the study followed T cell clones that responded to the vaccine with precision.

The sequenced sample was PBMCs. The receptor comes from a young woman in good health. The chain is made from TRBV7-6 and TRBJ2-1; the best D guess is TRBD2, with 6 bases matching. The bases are TGTGCCAGCAGCCCTAGCGAAAATGAGCAGTTCTTC. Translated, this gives CASSPSENEQFF.